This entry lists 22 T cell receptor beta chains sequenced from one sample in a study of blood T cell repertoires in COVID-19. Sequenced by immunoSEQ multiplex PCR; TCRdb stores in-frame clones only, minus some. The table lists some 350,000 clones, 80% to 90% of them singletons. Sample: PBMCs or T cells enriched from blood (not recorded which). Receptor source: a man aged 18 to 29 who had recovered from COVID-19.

The CDR3 DNA follows: TGTGCCAGCAGTTCCCCGGACAGGGGGTACGAGCAGTACTTC. Amino acids: CASSSPDRGYEQYF. The rearrangement joins TRBV27 to TRBJ2-7, with 10 bases lining up with TRBD1. V gave up 4 bases and J gave up 4 bases; unmatched junction bases: 4. CDR3 size: 14 residues. The germline V gene encodes CDR1 MNHEY and CDR2 SMNVEV (reference sequence).

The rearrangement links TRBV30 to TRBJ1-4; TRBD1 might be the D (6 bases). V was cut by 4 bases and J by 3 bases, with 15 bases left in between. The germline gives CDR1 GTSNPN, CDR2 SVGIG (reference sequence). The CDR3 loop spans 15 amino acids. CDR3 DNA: TGTGCCTGGACCCTGAAAGGGGGGGCTAATGAAAAACTGTTTTTT. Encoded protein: CAWTLKGGANEKLFF.

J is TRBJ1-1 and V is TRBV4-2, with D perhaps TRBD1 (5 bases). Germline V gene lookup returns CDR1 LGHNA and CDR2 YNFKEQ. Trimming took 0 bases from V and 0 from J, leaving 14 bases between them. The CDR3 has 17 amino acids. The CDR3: CASSQDRYKGLNTEAFF. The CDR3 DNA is TGTGCCAGCAGCCAAGATCGGTACAAGGGGTTGAACACTGAAGCTTTCTTT.

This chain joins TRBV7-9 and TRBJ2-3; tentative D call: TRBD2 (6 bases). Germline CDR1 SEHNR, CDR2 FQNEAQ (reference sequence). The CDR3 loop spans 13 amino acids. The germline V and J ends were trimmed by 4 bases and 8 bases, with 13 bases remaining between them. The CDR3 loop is CASSSSPLATQYF. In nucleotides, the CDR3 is TGTGCCAGCAGCTCGTCCCCACTAGCTACGCAGTATTTT.

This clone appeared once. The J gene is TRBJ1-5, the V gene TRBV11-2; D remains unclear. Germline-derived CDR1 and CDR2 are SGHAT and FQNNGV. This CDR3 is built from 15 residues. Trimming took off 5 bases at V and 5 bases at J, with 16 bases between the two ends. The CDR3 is CASSARAGFDQPQHF. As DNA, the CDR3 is TGTGCCAGCAGCGCGAGGGCGGGTTTCGATCAGCCCCAGCATTTT.

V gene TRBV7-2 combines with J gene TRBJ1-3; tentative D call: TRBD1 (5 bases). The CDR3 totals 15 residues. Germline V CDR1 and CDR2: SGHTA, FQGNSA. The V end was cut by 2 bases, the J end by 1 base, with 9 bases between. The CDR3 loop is CASSLFGGSGNTIYF. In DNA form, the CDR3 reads TGTGCCAGCAGCTTATTCGGGGGGTCTGGAAACACCATATATTTT. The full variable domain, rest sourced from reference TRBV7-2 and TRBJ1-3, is GAGVSQSPSNKVTEKGKDVELRCDPISGHTALYWYRQSLGQGLEFLIYFQGNSAPDKSGLPSDRFSAERTGGSVSTLTIQRTQQEDSAVYLCASSLFGGSGNTIYFGEGSWLTVV.

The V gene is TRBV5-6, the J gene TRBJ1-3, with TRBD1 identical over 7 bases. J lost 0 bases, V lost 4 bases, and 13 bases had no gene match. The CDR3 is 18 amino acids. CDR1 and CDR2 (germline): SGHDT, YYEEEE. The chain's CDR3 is CASSPGPGQLISGNTIYF. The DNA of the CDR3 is TGTGCCAGCAGCCCGGGACCGGGACAGTTGATCTCTGGAAACACCATATATTTT.

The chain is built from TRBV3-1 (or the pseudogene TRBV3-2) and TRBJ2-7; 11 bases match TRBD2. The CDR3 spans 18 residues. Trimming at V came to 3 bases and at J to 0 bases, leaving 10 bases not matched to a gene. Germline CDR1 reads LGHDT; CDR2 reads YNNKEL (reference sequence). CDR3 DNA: TGTGCCAGCAGCCATCTGGGGGGGGGACTAGCGGTCTCCTACGAGCAGTACTTC. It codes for CASSHLGGGLAVSYEQYF.

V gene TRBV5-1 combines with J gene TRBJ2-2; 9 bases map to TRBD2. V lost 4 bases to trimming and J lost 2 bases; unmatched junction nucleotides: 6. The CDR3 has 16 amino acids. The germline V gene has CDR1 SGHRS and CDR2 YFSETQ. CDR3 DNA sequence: TGCGCCAGCAGCGCCTTAGCGGGGGATAACACCGGGGAGCTGTTTTTT. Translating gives CASSALAGDNTGELFF.

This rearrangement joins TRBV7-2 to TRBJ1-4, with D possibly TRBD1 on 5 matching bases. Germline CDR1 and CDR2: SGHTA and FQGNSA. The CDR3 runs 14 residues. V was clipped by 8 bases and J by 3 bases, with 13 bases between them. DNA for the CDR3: TGTGCCAGCTCTTGGGGCAAACCTAATGAAAAACTGTTTTTT. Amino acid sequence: CASSWGKPNEKLFF.

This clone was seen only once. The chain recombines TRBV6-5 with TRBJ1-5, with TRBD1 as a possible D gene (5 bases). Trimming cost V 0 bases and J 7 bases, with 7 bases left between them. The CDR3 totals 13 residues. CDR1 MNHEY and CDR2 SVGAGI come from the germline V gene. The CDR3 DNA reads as TGTGCCAGCAGTTACTCAGGGGTCCAGCCCCAGCATTTT. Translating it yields CASSYSGVQPQHF.

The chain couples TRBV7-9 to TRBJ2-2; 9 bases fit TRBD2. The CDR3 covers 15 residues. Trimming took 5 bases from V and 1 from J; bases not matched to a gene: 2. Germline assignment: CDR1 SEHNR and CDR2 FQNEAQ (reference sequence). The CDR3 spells CASSRAGGNTGELFF. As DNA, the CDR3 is TGTGCCAGCAGCCGAGCGGGAGGGAACACCGGGGAGCTGTTTTTT.

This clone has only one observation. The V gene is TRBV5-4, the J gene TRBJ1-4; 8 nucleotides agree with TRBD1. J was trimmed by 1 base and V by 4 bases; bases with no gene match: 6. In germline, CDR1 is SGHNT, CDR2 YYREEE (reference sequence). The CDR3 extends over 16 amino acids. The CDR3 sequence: CASSLGQGVTNEKLFF. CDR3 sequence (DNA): TGTGCCAGCAGCCTCGGACAGGGAGTAACTAATGAAAAACTGTTTTTT.

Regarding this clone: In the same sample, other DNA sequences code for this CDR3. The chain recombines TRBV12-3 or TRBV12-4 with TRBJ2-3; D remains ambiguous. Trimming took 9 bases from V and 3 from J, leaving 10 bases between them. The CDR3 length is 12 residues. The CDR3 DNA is TGTGCCAGTTCTTACAGTACAGATACGCAGTATTTT. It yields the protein CASSYSTDTQYF.

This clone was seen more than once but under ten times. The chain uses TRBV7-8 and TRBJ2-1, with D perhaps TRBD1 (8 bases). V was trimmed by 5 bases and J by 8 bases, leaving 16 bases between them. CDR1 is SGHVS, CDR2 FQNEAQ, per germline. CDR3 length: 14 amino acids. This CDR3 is CASSIQGGRYEQFF. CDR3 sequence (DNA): TGTGCCAGCAGCATACAGGGGGGGCGGTATGAGCAGTTCTTC.

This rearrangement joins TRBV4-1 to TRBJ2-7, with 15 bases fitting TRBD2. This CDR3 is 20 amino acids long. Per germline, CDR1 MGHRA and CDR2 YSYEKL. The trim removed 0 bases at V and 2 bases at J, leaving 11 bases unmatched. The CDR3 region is CASSQDNRRWTSGGAYEQYF. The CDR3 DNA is TGCGCCAGCAGCCAAGATAATAGGCGTTGGACTAGCGGGGGGGCCTACGAGCAGTACTTC.

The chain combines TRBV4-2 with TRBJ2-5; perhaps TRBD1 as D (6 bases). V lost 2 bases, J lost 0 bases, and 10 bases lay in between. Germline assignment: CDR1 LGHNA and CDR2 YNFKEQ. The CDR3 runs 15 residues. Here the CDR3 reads CASSQTTGYQETQYF. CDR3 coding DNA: TGTGCCAGCAGCCAAACGACAGGTTACCAAGAGACCCAGTACTTC.

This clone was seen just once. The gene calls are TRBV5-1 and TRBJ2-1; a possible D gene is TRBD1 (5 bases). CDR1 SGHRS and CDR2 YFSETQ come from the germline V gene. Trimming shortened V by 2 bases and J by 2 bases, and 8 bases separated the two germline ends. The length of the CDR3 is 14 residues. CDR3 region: CASSFDRAYNEQFF. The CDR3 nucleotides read TGCGCCAGCAGCTTCGACAGAGCCTACAATGAGCAGTTCTTC. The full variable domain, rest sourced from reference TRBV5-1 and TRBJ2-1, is KAGVTQTPRYLIKTRGQQVTLSCSPISGHRSVSWYQQTPGQGLQFLFEYFSETQRNKGNFPGRFSGRQFSNSRSEMNVSTLELGDSALYLCASSFDRAYNEQFFGPGTRLTVL.

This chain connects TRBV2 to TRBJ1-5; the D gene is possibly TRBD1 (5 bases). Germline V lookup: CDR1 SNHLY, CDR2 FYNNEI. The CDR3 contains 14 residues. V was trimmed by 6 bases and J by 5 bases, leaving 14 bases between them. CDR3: CASRANWGDQPQHF. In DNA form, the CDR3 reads TGTGCCAGCAGGGCTAACTGGGGGGATCAGCCCCAGCATTTT.

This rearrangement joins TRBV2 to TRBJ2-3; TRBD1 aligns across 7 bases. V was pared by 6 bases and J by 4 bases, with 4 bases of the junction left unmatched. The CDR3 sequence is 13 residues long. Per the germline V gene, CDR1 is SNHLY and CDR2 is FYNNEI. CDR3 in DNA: TGTGCCAGCAGGACCGACAGGGCAGATACGCAGTATTTT. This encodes CASRTDRADTQYF.

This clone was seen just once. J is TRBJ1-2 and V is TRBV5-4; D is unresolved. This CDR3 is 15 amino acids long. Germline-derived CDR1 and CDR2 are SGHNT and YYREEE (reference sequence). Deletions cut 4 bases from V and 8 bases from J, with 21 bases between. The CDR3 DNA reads TGTGCCAGCAGCAAACCCGGGGTAGGTCGATACGGCTACACCTTC. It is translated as CASSKPGVGRYGYTF.

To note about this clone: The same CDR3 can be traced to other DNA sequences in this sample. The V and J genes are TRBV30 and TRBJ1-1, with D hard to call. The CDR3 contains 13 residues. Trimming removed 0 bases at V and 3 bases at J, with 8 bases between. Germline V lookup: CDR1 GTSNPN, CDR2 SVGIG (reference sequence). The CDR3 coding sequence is TGTGCCTGGAGTGTCAGCGGGGACACTGAAGCTTTCTTT. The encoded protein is CAWSVSGDTEAFF.